Each of the 5 T cell receptor beta chains below was sequenced from the same sample in a study of T cell changes during pregnancy in multiple sclerosis. The protocol was immunoSEQ multiplex PCR, while the TCRdb copy is restricted to in-frame clones and leaves out a portion. In the table there are more than 55,000 clones, about 90% of which are singletons. The starting material was peripheral blood, obtained in the third trimester of pregnancy. Source of these receptors: a female donor in good health, enrolled as a control in a pregnancy study.

The gene calls are TRBV6-5 and TRBJ1-5; the D gene is possibly TRBD1 (6 bases). The CDR3 is 15 residues long. The V end was cut by 4 bases, the J end by 3 bases, with 13 bases between. The germline V gene has CDR1 MNHEY and CDR2 SVGAGI. The CDR3 region is CASSSLTGYNQPQHF. Written as DNA, the CDR3 is TGTGCCAGCAGTTCCCTGACAGGATACAATCAGCCCCAGCATTTT.

The chain recombines TRBV6-5 with TRBJ1-4, with D unclear. The germline V and J ends were trimmed by 3 bases and 10 bases, with 3 bases remaining between them. Germline V gene sequence: CDR1 MNHEY, CDR2 SVGAGI. The CDR3 loop spans 10 amino acids. CDR3 in amino acids: CASSYRKLFF. The CDR3 coding sequence is TGTGCCAGCAGTTATAGAAAACTGTTTTTT.

J is TRBJ2-7 and V is TRBV19; D is possibly TRBD1 (6 bases). Germline assignment: CDR1 LNHDA and CDR2 SQIVND (reference sequence). Trimming removed 7 bases from V and 0 bases from J, with 13 bases in between. This CDR3 is 14 amino acids long. This CDR3 reads CASKTGPSSYEQYF. The DNA for the CDR3 is TGTGCCAGTAAAACAGGGCCGAGCTCCTACGAGCAGTACTTC.

The chain has TRBV12-5 and TRBJ2-1; 15 bases line up with TRBD2. The CDR3 consists of 16 residues. The V and J ends lost 4 bases and 7 bases, in that order; junction bases with no gene match: 5. Germline values: CDR1 LGHNT, CDR2 FRNRAP. CDR3 bases: TGTGCTAGTGGTTCGGGACTAGCGGGAGGTGGGAATGAGCAGTTCTTC. Its translation is CASGSGLAGGGNEQFF.

This chain connects TRBV10-3 to TRBJ2-7; TRBD1 is a possible D gene (5 bases). V was pared by 3 bases and J by 2 bases, with 11 bases between. The V gene's germline CDR1 is ENHRY and CDR2 SYGVKD. The CDR3 is made up of 14 amino acids. CDR3 residues: CAISDGRVAYEQYF. The CDR3 nucleotides read TGTGCCATCAGTGATGGCAGGGTCGCCTACGAGCAGTACTTC.